A single sample gave rise to the 18 T cell receptor beta chains below, sequenced in a study of blood T cell repertoires in COVID-19. Clones were sequenced by immunoSEQ multiplex PCR, and TCRdb holds only the in-frame ones, with some missing. The sample has some 330,000 clones, over 75% seen once. Sequences were obtained from PBMCs or T cells enriched from blood (not recorded which). Receptor source: a man aged 40-50 years in a cohort exposed to, infected with or recovered from COVID-19 (not recorded which).

The chain couples TRBV2 to TRBJ1-5, with a tentative D call TRBD1 (5 bases). This CDR3 has 15 residues. The V end lost 4 bases, the J end lost 0 bases, and 10 bases lay between the germline ends. Looked up from germline, CDR1 is SNHLY and CDR2 is FYNNEI. The CDR3 nucleotides are TGTGCCAGCAGTGGACAGCCGTATAGCAATCAGCCCCAGCATTTT. It translates to CASSGQPYSNQPQHF.

The V and J genes are TRBV27 and TRBJ1-5; a weak D match, TRBD1 (6 bases). The germline gives CDR1 MNHEY, CDR2 SMNVEV (reference sequence). This CDR3 is built from 14 residues. Trimming took 6 bases from V and 7 from J, leaving 16 bases between them. The CDR3 spells CASSPEQGGQPQHF. The CDR3 bases are TGTGCCAGCAGCCCAGAACAGGGCGGCCAGCCCCAGCATTTT.

The chain carries TRBV3-1 (or the pseudogene TRBV3-2) and TRBJ1-6; 7 positions agree with TRBD1. The CDR3 length is 15 residues. Germline trimming cut 5 bases from V and 14 bases from J; bases unmatched to any gene: 15. The germline V gene encodes CDR1 LGHDT and CDR2 YNNKEL (reference sequence). Here the CDR3 DNA reads TGTGCCAGCAGCTTAACCTCGGGACAGATAACGACCCTCCACTTT. Amino acids: CASSLTSGQITTLHF.

V is TRBV5-1 and J is TRBJ1-1; D is possibly TRBD1 (6 bases). CDR1 SGHRS and CDR2 YFSETQ come from the germline V gene. The CDR3 is 13 amino acids. The V and J ends lost 0 bases and 3 bases respectively, with 6 bases between them. CDR3 coding DNA: TGCGCCAGCAGCTTGGACAGGGACACTGAAGCTTTCTTT. Residues: CASSLDRDTEAFF.

The chain has TRBV30 and TRBJ1-3; D unresolved. The ends were cut back, 0 bases at V and 0 bases at J, with 6 bases in the middle. The V gene's germline CDR1 is GTSNPN and CDR2 SVGIG (reference sequence). The CDR3 sequence is 14 residues long. The CDR3 DNA sequence: TGTGCCTGGAGTGTACTCTTCTCTGGAAACACCATATATTTT. This translates into CAWSVLFSGNTIYF.

The gene calls are TRBV28 and TRBJ2-1, with 7 positions matching TRBD1. V was clipped by 6 bases and J by 4 bases; unmatched bases: 6. CDR3 length: 14 residues. Germline CDR1 MDHEN, CDR2 SYDVKM. This CDR3 reads CASRPQGKYNEQFF. CDR3 nucleotide sequence: TGTGCCAGCAGACCACAGGGGAAGTACAATGAGCAGTTCTTC.

The chain uses TRBV12-3 or TRBV12-4 and TRBJ1-5; D unresolved. This CDR3 spans 13 amino acids. Trimming took off 6 bases at V and 0 bases at J, with 6 bases between the two ends. The CDR3 sequence: CASRLNSNQPQHF. The DNA for the CDR3 is TGTGCCAGCAGACTGAATAGCAATCAGCCCCAGCATTTT.

This sequence joins TRBV18 and TRBJ2-7; D is possibly TRBD2 (7 bases). The V end lost 3 bases, the J end lost 7 bases, and 19 bases lay between the germline ends. Germline-derived CDR1 and CDR2 are KGHSH and LQKENI. The CDR3 has 15 residues. In DNA form, the CDR3 reads TGTGCCAGCTCACCCCTCTACAGGGAGGGTCGGGAGCAGTACTTC. As protein: CASSPLYREGREQYF.

CDR3: CASSPERERGTQYF. CDR3 sequence (DNA): TGTGCCAGCAGCCCAGAGCGGGAGAGAGGGACCCAGTACTTC. The chain recombines TRBV3-1 (or the pseudogene TRBV3-2) with TRBJ2-5, with TRBD2 matching 8 bases. V shed 4 bases, J shed 7 bases, and the junction held 8 bases outside the gene matches. The CDR3 runs to 14 residues. Per the germline V gene, CDR1 is LGHDT and CDR2 is YNNKEL (reference sequence).

J is TRBJ1-2 and V is TRBV4-1, with 7 bases identical to TRBD1. This CDR3 has 15 residues. Germline CDR1 is MGHRA and CDR2 is YSYEKL. V lost 1 base, J lost 4 bases, and 6 bases stayed unmatched. In DNA, the CDR3 is TGCGCCAGCAGCCAAGGCCACAGGGGCGGCTATGGCTACACCTTC. It is translated as CASSQGHRGGYGYTF.

The chain couples TRBV14 to TRBJ1-1, with unresolved D. The V gene lost 4 bases and the J gene lost 1 base, with 13 bases spanning the gap. The CDR3 runs 15 residues. Germline CDR1 is SGHDN and CDR2 is FVKESK. The DNA of the CDR3 is TGTGCCAGCAGCCTAAGAGGGCGGAAGAACACTGAAGCTTTCTTT. Translating it yields CASSLRGRKNTEAFF.

The V call is TRBV7-8, the J call TRBJ1-1; D may be TRBD1 (5 bases). CDR3 length: 17 residues. From germline, CDR1 is SGHVS and CDR2 FQNEAQ. V shed 5 bases and J shed 0 bases, with 19 bases lying between them. The CDR3 sequence is CASSHRGGGGMNTEAFF. The CDR3 bases are TGTGCCAGCAGCCACCGCGGCGGGGGGGGGATGAACACTGAAGCTTTCTTT.

The V and J genes are TRBV3-1 (or the pseudogene TRBV3-2) and TRBJ2-6; possible D gene TRBD2, 5 bases. V was shortened by 0 bases and J by 0 bases, with 12 bases between the two germline ends. The CDR3 covers 18 residues. Germline V gives CDR1 LGHDT, CDR2 YNNKEL (reference sequence). CDR3 protein: CASSQDPRAHSGANVLTF. Here the CDR3 DNA reads TGTGCCAGCAGCCAAGATCCGCGGGCACACTCTGGGGCCAACGTCCTGACTTTC.

The genes are TRBV5-1 and TRBJ2-7, with D perhaps matching TRBD1 (6 bases). The CDR3 length is 16 residues. The germline V gene encodes CDR1 SGHRS and CDR2 YFSETQ. V was cut by 0 bases and J by 2 bases, with 15 bases left in between. The CDR3 loop reads CASSLAGTHNTYEQYF. CDR3 nucleotide sequence: TGCGCCAGCAGCTTGGCCGGGACACATAATACCTACGAGCAGTACTTC. Looking up the rest from reference TRBV5-1 and TRBJ2-7 gives the full variable domain: KAGVTQTPRYLIKTRGQQVTLSCSPISGHRSVSWYQQTPGQGLQFLFEYFSETQRNKGNFPGRFSGRQFSNSRSEMNVSTLELGDSALYLCASSLAGTHNTYEQYFGPGTRLTVT.

The chain links TRBV20-1 to TRBJ2-7; TRBD2 aligns across 10 bases. This CDR3 is built from 14 residues. J lost 4 bases, V lost 3 bases, and 6 bases had no gene match. Germline V gene sequence: CDR1 DFQATT, CDR2 SNEGSKA (reference sequence). CDR3 bases: TGCAGTGCTAGTCGTCCGGGACTAGCGTACGAGCAGTACTTC. Translation gives CSASRPGLAYEQYF.

The V gene is TRBV28, the J gene TRBJ2-1; 10 nucleotides line up with TRBD1. Per germline, CDR1 MDHEN and CDR2 SYDVKM. The CDR3 runs 16 residues. After removal of 1 base from V and 4 bases from J, the junction contained 4 bases not matched to a gene. CDR3 sequence reads: CASSLSGTGVYNEQFF. The CDR3 coding sequence is TGTGCCAGCAGTTTATCCGGGACAGGGGTGTACAATGAGCAGTTCTTC.

The chain couples TRBV28 to TRBJ2-1, with no clear D. The CDR3 spans 12 residues. Trimming took 5 bases from V and 9 from J, leaving 11 bases between them. CDR1 is MDHEN and CDR2 is SYDVKM in the germline V gene. The CDR3 here is CASSAPIGEQFF. DNA for the CDR3: TGTGCCAGCAGTGCTCCCATCGGTGAGCAGTTCTTC.

This chain joins TRBV7-7 and TRBJ1-2; 8 nucleotides agree with TRBD1. There are 17 residues in the CDR3. The V and J ends lost 3 bases and 1 base, in that order; junction bases with no gene match: 10. Germline CDR1 SSHAT, CDR2 FNYEAQ (reference sequence). DNA for the CDR3: TGTGCCAGCAGCTTTCAGGGGGCGGCCGCGTTTAACTATGGCTACACCTTC. Its protein is CASSFQGAAAFNYGYTF. Full variable domain (rest looked up from reference TRBV7-7 and TRBJ1-2): GAGVSQSPRYKVTKRGQDVTLRCDPISSHATLYWYQQALGQGPEFLTYFNYEAQPDKSGLPSDRFSAERPEGSISTLTIQRTEQRDSAMYRCASSFQGAAAFNYGYTFGSGTRLTVV.